Below, 22 T cell receptor beta chains from the same sample are listed, as sequenced in a study of blood T cell repertoires in COVID-19. Clones were sequenced by immunoSEQ multiplex PCR, and TCRdb holds only the in-frame ones, with some missing. The table includes fewer than 300,000 clones, almost 85% detected once. The sample comprised peripheral blood. These receptors were obtained from a man aged 45-65 years with active or convalescent COVID-19.

The V gene is TRBV28, the J gene TRBJ2-1, with TRBD2 matching 9 bases. Germline trimming cut 9 bases from V and 7 bases from J; bases unmatched to any gene: 13. The CDR3 consists of 15 residues. Germline V lookup: CDR1 MDHEN, CDR2 SYDVKM. Here the CDR3 reads CASVLLAGAGNEQFF. As DNA, the CDR3 is TGTGCCAGTGTCCTTTTAGCGGGGGCGGGTAATGAGCAGTTCTTC. Full variable domain (remainder filled in from reference TRBV28 and TRBJ2-1): DVKVTQSSRYLVKRTGEKVFLECVQDMDHENMFWYRQDPGLGLRLIYFSYDVKMKEKGDIPEGYSVSREKKERFSLILESASTNQTSMYLCASVLLAGAGNEQFFGPGTRLTVL.

The chain has TRBV4-2 and TRBJ1-3; no clear D. Germline V gene data show CDR1 as LGHNA and CDR2 as YNFKEQ. V lost 1 base to trimming and J lost 0 bases, with 7 bases between them. The length of the CDR3 is 15 residues. The CDR3 bases are TGTGCCAGCAGCCAAGGCGGCGGCTCTGGAAACACCATATATTTT. Its protein product is CASSQGGGSGNTIYF.

The chain has TRBV27 and TRBJ1-6, with 7 nucleotides matching TRBD1. Trimming cost V 5 bases and J 0 bases; bases outside gene matches: 19. The CDR3 totals 21 residues. The germline gives CDR1 MNHEY, CDR2 SMNVEV (reference sequence). This CDR3 is CASSNRDSPSSGRSYNSPLHF. CDR3 nucleotides: TGTGCCAGCAGTAACCGGGACAGTCCTTCTAGCGGGCGCTCCTATAATTCACCCCTCCACTTT.

The rearrangement joins TRBV28 to TRBJ2-7; weak D call: TRBD2 (6 bases). This CDR3 comprises 15 residues. CDR1 is MDHEN, CDR2 SYDVKM, per germline. V lost 2 bases, J lost 3 bases, and 14 bases lay in between. CDR3 sequence reads: CASSLHGSGGYEQYF. The CDR3 DNA follows: TGTGCCAGCAGTTTACACGGGAGTGGAGGCTACGAGCAGTACTTC.

The chain recombines TRBV30 with TRBJ2-3; tentatively, D is TRBD2 (6 bases). Germline V lookup: CDR1 GTSNPN, CDR2 SVGIG (reference sequence). The CDR3 extends over 16 amino acids. Between the trimmed V and J ends, which lost 2 bases and 1 base, there was a span of 16 bases. Written as DNA, the CDR3 is TGTGCCTGGAGTCGCATCCTGCGGGGACGCACAGATACGCAGTATTTT. It yields the protein CAWSRILRGRTDTQYF.

The chain combines TRBV7-3 with TRBJ2-1; 13 positions agree with TRBD2. Unmatched junction bases numbered 10, after V lost 5 bases and J lost 9 bases. This CDR3 has 16 amino acids. Germline loops: CDR1 SGHTA, CDR2 FQGTGA. CDR3 in DNA: TGTGCCAGCAGCGCCTACACTAGCGGGAGGGCTGGTGAGCAGTTCTTC. It specifies CASSAYTSGRAGEQFF.

This sequence joins TRBV24-1 and TRBJ2-1; 8 bases fit TRBD1. Unmatched junction bases numbered 5, after V lost 4 bases and J lost 1 base. The CDR3 extends over 16 amino acids. Germline V CDR1 and CDR2: KGHDR, SFDVKD. CDR3 nucleotides: TGTGCCACCAGTGACCCCGGACAGGGTTCCTACAATGAGCAGTTCTTC. Translating gives CATSDPGQGSYNEQFF.

This chain connects TRBV18 to TRBJ2-4; unclear D gene. V was cut by 5 bases and J by 7 bases, with 6 bases left in between. Germline loops: CDR1 KGHSH, CDR2 LQKENI. The CDR3 has 11 residues. In DNA form, the CDR3 reads TGTGCCAGCTCAACGGAGAACATTCAGTACTTC. The encoded protein is CASSTENIQYF.

This chain joins TRBV12-3 or TRBV12-4 and TRBJ2-2, with TRBD2 as a possible D gene (6 bases). V was pared by 7 bases and J by 7 bases, with 13 bases between. CDR3 size: 13 residues. The CDR3 coding sequence is TGTGCCAGCACTGTCAGGCGGGGCGGGGAGCTGTTTTTT. Its translation: CASTVRRGGELFF.

The chain carries TRBV7-9 and TRBJ1-6, with 12 bases lining up with TRBD1. This CDR3 spans 15 amino acids. Germline-derived CDR1 and CDR2 are SEHNR and FQNEAQ (reference sequence). With 4 bases clipped from V and 9 bases from J, the junction kept 4 bases outside the gene matches. The DNA for the CDR3 is TGTGCCAGCAGCTATGGGGACAGGGGGCTTTCACCCCTCCACTTT. Translation: CASSYGDRGLSPLHF.

This clone showed up just a few times. The V and J genes are TRBV6-5 and TRBJ2-2; D gene uncertain. V was shortened by 8 bases and J by 5 bases, with 9 bases between the two germline ends. In germline, CDR1 is MNHEY, CDR2 SVGAGI. There are 12 residues in the CDR3. The DNA for the CDR3 is TGTGCCAGCTTCGACTTTACCGGGGAGCTGTTTTTT. As protein: CASFDFTGELFF.

The chain combines TRBV7-6 with TRBJ2-3, with D possibly TRBD1 on 5 matching bases. The CDR3 is made up of 16 amino acids. The V end lost 0 bases, the J end lost 1 base, and 11 bases lay between the germline ends. CDR1 and CDR2 (germline): SGHVS, FNYEAQ. The CDR3 spells CASSLAQQVRTDTQYF. DNA for the CDR3: TGTGCCAGCAGCTTAGCGCAACAGGTGCGCACAGATACGCAGTATTTT.

The rearrangement links TRBV11-3 to TRBJ2-1; TRBD2 matches at 12 bases. CDR1 and CDR2 (germline): SGHNT, YENEEA. The V segment lost 1 base and the J segment 6 bases; nucleotides outside the gene matches: 4. There are 16 residues in the CDR3. The CDR3 bases are TGTGCCAGCAGCTTAGCGGGACTAGCGGGTTCCAATGAGCAGTTCTTC. It yields the protein CASSLAGLAGSNEQFF.

The CDR3 nucleotides are TGCGCCAGCAGCCAAGGGGGGGGCAATGTTGAGACCCAGTACTTC. Protein: CASSQGGGNVETQYF. V gene TRBV4-1 combines with J gene TRBJ2-5; D might be TRBD2 (7 bases). The germline V and J ends were trimmed by 1 base and 5 bases, with 14 bases remaining between them. The CDR3 runs 15 residues. Germline V gene data show CDR1 as MGHRA and CDR2 as YSYEKL.

The chain couples TRBV5-6 to TRBJ1-1, with D perhaps TRBD1 (5 bases). Germline CDR1 is SGHDT and CDR2 is YYEEEE. V was pared by 0 bases and J by 6 bases, with 9 bases between. CDR3 size: 13 residues. The DNA of the CDR3 is TGTGCCAGCAGCTTGGGACAGCGTCCTGAAGCTTTCTTT. Translating gives CASSLGQRPEAFF.

A note on this clone: At the DNA level, this CDR3 is encoded by other sequences in the same sample as well. This chain uses TRBV7-9 with TRBJ1-1; D is unresolved. Germline V lookup: CDR1 SEHNR, CDR2 FQNEAQ (reference sequence). V was clipped by 1 base and J by 6 bases, with 9 bases between them. CDR3 length: 13 residues. The CDR3 is CASSLGGVAEAFF. In nucleotides, the CDR3 is TGTGCCAGCAGCTTAGGGGGAGTGGCTGAAGCTTTCTTT. Based on the CDR3 plus reference TRBV7-9 and TRBJ1-1, the full variable domain is DTGVSQNPRHKITKRGQNVTFRCDPISEHNRLYWYRQTLGQGPEFLTYFQNEAQLEKSRLLSDRFSAERPKGSFSTLEIQRTEQGDSAMYLCASSLGGVAEAFFGQGTRLTVV.

The chain links TRBV4-3 to TRBJ2-2; D uncertain. The V end lost 0 bases, the J end lost 5 bases, and 4 bases lay between the germline ends. Germline V lookup: CDR1 LGHNA, CDR2 YSLEER. The CDR3 contains 13 residues. The CDR3 DNA reads as TGCGCCAGCAGCCAAGAAACTACCGGGGAGCTGTTTTTT. Translation: CASSQETTGELFF.

V gene TRBV6-6 combines with J gene TRBJ1-1, with TRBD1 identical over 11 bases. Per germline, CDR1 MNHNY and CDR2 SVGAGI (reference sequence). V lost 6 bases and J lost 3; bases outside the gene matches: 3. The CDR3 sequence is 14 residues long. CDR3 coding DNA: TGTGCCAGCAGCCGGACAGGGGGCGACACTGAAGCTTTCTTT. This sequence encodes CASSRTGGDTEAFF.

The chain carries TRBV9 and TRBJ1-4, with D possibly being TRBD1 (6 bases). V was clipped by 4 bases and J by 2 bases, with 21 bases between them. From germline, CDR1 is SGDLS and CDR2 YYNGEE. The CDR3 covers 18 residues. The CDR3 DNA follows: TGTGCCAGCAGCCCGAGCGGTCCCTTACAGGGCACTAATGAAAAACTGTTTTTT. This translates into CASSPSGPLQGTNEKLFF.

The genes are TRBV28 and TRBJ2-3; TRBD2 matches 9 bases. The CDR3 totals 15 residues. V lost 6 bases and J lost 2; bases outside the gene matches: 6. Germline CDR1 reads MDHEN; CDR2 reads SYDVKM. This CDR3 is CASRSAGGITDTQYF. For the CDR3, the DNA is TGTGCCAGCAGATCGGCGGGAGGGATCACAGATACGCAGTATTTT.

The chain uses TRBV5-1 and TRBJ2-7, with TRBD1 as a possible D gene (7 bases). The germline V and J ends were trimmed by 4 bases and 3 bases, with 14 bases remaining between them. The CDR3 contains 14 residues. Germline V gene lookup returns CDR1 SGHRS and CDR2 YFSETQ. CDR3 loop: CASSPRQGGYEQYF. The CDR3 region has the DNA TGCGCCAGCAGCCCTAGACAGGGAGGCTACGAGCAGTACTTC.

V usage is TRBV27 and J usage is TRBJ2-3; 8 bases agree with TRBD1. In germline, CDR1 is MNHEY, CDR2 SMNVEV (reference sequence). Trimming took 6 bases from V and 6 from J; bases not matched to a gene: 8. The CDR3 spans 14 residues. The CDR3 DNA reads TGTGCCAGCAGGAAGACAGGGGCGGGGGATACGCAGTATTTT. It encodes CASRKTGAGDTQYF.